This T cell receptor beta chain was sequenced during a study of cytomegalovirus exposure and HLA in healthy donors. Findings and limits, study-wide: Per a prior analysis, the majority of TCR beta V segments were productive roughly 87% or roughly 30% of the time.

The germline V gene encodes CDR1 MGHDK and CDR2 SYGVNS. The J segment lost 0 bases and the V segment lost 3 bases, leaving 9 bases of the junction unmatched. CDR3 length: 18 residues. Points on this clone: As yet, its antigen is unknown.

Primers included in the PCR were 60 Vbeta and 13 Jbeta primers. Original processing methods: The authors later counted roughly 87 million unique TCR beta chains, some 11 million of them shared. The repertoire was sequenced with immunoSEQ multiplex PCR; TCRdb's copy has only in-frame clones and lacks some. Clone size and the V and J calls come from that table; the DNA yielded D and trimming. The sample has 270,000 or so clones, around 90% seen once. This chain uses TRBV25-1 with TRBJ2-2; the match to TRBD1 covers 8 bases. The receptor was derived from a girl between 2 and 10 years old in good health and CMV-seronegative. Sequencing was done on a sample of PBMCs. CDR3 DNA: TGTGCCAGCAGTGATCAGGGGGCCACCCCTACGAACACCGGGGAGCTGTTTTTT. The encoded protein is CASSDQGATPTNTGELFF.